A single sample is the source of the 20 T cell receptor gamma chains below, sequenced in a study of gamma-delta chains in newborns, infants, children. TCRdb made new clone calls on the reads using CATT. This sample has about 3,700 gamma-chain clones, with about 61% found just once. Sequenced: blood. The source of these receptors is a child who was a newborn, infant or young child, either healthy, febrile or measles-vaccinated (not recorded which).

A remark on this clone: The same CDR3 can be traced to other DNA sequences in this sample. This chain joins TRGV2 and TRGJ1 or TRGJ2. TCRdb gives no J gene; it was assigned here by matching the DNA to germline. Trimming at V came to 0 bases and at J to 8 bases, leaving 1 base not matched to a gene. CDR1 is EGSNGY, CDR2 YDSYNSKV, per germline. CDR3 length: 11 residues. The CDR3 here is CATWDGHKKLF. CDR3 bases: TGTGCCACCTGGGACGGGCATAAGAAACTCTTT.

This chain joins TRGV8 and TRGJ1 or TRGJ2. Matching the DNA to germline supplied the J gene, which TCRdb does not give. CDR3 length: 12 amino acids. Per germline, CDR1 VENAVY and CDR2 YDSYNSRV. With 2 bases clipped from V and 4 bases from J, the junction kept 2 bases outside the gene matches. The CDR3 sequence is CATWDIYYKKLF. The CDR3 nucleotides read TGTGCCACCTGGGATATATATTATAAGAAACTCTTT.

In this sample, this clone turned up a few times. Other DNA sequences in the sample encode the same CDR3. This chain links TRGV2 with TRGJ1 or TRGJ2. No J gene is reported in TCRdb; it was inferred here by comparing the DNA with germline. CDR1 and CDR2 (germline): EGSNGY, YDSYNSKV. This CDR3 is built from 14 residues. Losses at the gene ends were 0 bases for V and 2 bases for J; bases not matched to a gene: 4. CDR3 loop: CATWDGPHYYKKLF. The CDR3 DNA is TGTGCCACCTGGGACGGGCCCCATTATTATAAGAAACTCTTT.

This clone appeared a few times. This clone may be a read error of a much larger clone one base away. Other DNA sequences in the same sample also yield this CDR3. The chain uses TRGV9 and TRGJP. TCRdb supplies no J gene; here it was assigned by aligning the nucleotide sequence to germline. V lost 0 bases to trimming and J lost 9 bases; unmatched junction nucleotides: 2. CDR3 size: 15 residues. CDR1 and CDR2 (germline): GITISATS, ISYDGTV (reference sequence). The CDR3 DNA sequence: TGTGCCTTGTGGGAGGTGGGGTTGGGCAAAAAAATCAAGGTATTT. Residues: CALWEVGLGKKIKVF.

The chain couples TRGV8 to TRGJP1. TCRdb carries no J gene annotation; the J gene was assigned here by matching the DNA with germline. Germline CDR1 VENAVY, CDR2 YDSYNSRV. The V segment lost 4 bases and the J segment 11 bases; nucleotides outside the gene matches: 4. The CDR3 length is 11 residues. CDR3 nucleotide sequence: TGTGCCACCTGGGAGGACTGGTTCAAGATATTT. Its protein is CATWEDWFKIF.

The V gene is TRGV2, the J gene TRGJ1 or TRGJ2. TCRdb gives no J gene; it was assigned here by matching the DNA to germline. With V trimmed by 0 bases and J by 5 bases, 7 bases remained unmatched. CDR1 EGSNGY and CDR2 YDSYNSKV come from the germline V gene. This CDR3 comprises 14 residues. The CDR3 region is CATWDGLAHYKKLF. The CDR3 nucleotides are TGTGCCACCTGGGACGGGCTGGCGCATTATAAGAAACTCTTT.

V is TRGV2 and J is TRGJP1. Because TCRdb records no J gene, it was assigned here through a match of the DNA to germline. CDR1 and CDR2 from the germline V gene are EGSNGY and YDSYNSKV. The V and J ends lost 9 bases and 9 bases, in that order; junction bases with no gene match: 1. The CDR3 contains 9 residues. The CDR3 region has the DNA TGTGCCACCCGTTGGTTCAAGATATTT. Protein sequence: CATRWFKIF.

There are a few counts of this clone. For the CDR3, the DNA is TGTGCCTTGTGGGAGGTGCTTTATAAGAAACTCTTT. It codes for CALWEVLYKKLF. V is TRGV9 and J is TRGJ1 or TRGJ2. The J gene was not available in TCRdb and was assigned here by matching the DNA to germline segments. The CDR3 loop spans 12 amino acids. CDR1 GITISATS and CDR2 ISYDGTV come from the germline V gene (reference sequence). With V trimmed by 0 bases and J by 6 bases, 2 bases remained unmatched.

Only one count was recorded for this clone. The chain has TRGV2 and TRGJ1 or TRGJ2. Since TCRdb gives no J gene, matching the DNA to germline was used here to assign it. Germline V gene sequence: CDR1 EGSNGY, CDR2 YDSYNSKV. V trimming: 5 bases; J trimming: 7 bases; junction bases outside the gene matches: 11. This CDR3 is 13 amino acids long. Here the CDR3 reads CATWVLPRYKKLF. DNA for the CDR3: TGTGCCACCTGGGTCCTCCCACGGTATAAGAAACTCTTT.

This clone was found a few times. The sample holds other DNA sequences that translate to the same CDR3. This chain uses TRGV9 with TRGJP. TCRdb offers no J gene call, so here the DNA was matched to germline to obtain one. Germline CDR1 GITISATS, CDR2 ISYDGTV (reference sequence). V was clipped by 0 bases and J by 6 bases; unmatched bases: 5. The CDR3 runs 17 residues. This CDR3 is CALWEVRGELGKKIKVF. The CDR3 DNA sequence: TGTGCCTTGTGGGAGGTGCGAGGAGAGTTGGGCAAAAAAATCAAGGTATTT.

This clone was detected only a few times. The sample carries other DNA sequences with the same CDR3. V and J are TRGV9 and TRGJP. Since TCRdb gives no J gene, matching the DNA to germline was used here to assign it. CDR3 size: 17 residues. The V segment lost 0 bases and the J segment 7 bases; nucleotides outside the gene matches: 6. From germline, CDR1 is GITISATS and CDR2 ISYDGTV (reference sequence). CDR3 loop: CALWEVLSELGKKIKVF. The CDR3 DNA reads TGTGCCTTGTGGGAGGTGCTGTCGGAGTTGGGCAAAAAAATCAAGGTATTT.

The V call is TRGV2, the J call TRGJ1 or TRGJ2. No J gene was available from TCRdb, and it was assigned here by a germline match of the DNA. The CDR3 loop spans 11 amino acids. Trimming cost V 6 bases and J 7 bases; bases outside gene matches: 6. In germline, CDR1 is EGSNGY, CDR2 YDSYNSKV. The CDR3 coding sequence is TGTGCCACCTGGACAGGATATAAGAAACTCTTT. Its translation is CATWTGYKKLF.

The J gene is TRGJP1, the V gene TRGV8. The J gene, left out of TCRdb, was set here by checking the DNA against germline. V shed 5 bases, J shed 0 bases, and the junction held 3 bases outside the gene matches. Germline-derived CDR1 and CDR2 are VENAVY and YDSYNSRV. This CDR3 contains 14 residues. CDR3 sequence reads: CATWVYTTGWFKIF. CDR3 sequence (DNA): TGTGCCACCTGGGTATATACCACTGGTTGGTTCAAGATATTT.

The genes are TRGV4 and TRGJ1 or TRGJ2. Here the J gene came from matching the DNA to germline, since TCRdb omits it. CDR3 length: 13 amino acids. Trimming removed 5 bases from V and 0 bases from J; junction bases left unmatched: 4. Germline CDR1 and CDR2: EGSTGY and YDSYTSSV. CDR3 coding DNA: TGTGCCACCTGGGTTTCGAATTATTATAAGAAACTCTTT. This translates into CATWVSNYYKKLF.

This chain uses TRGV9 with TRGJ1 or TRGJ2. The J gene, not given by TCRdb, was assigned here from a germline match of the nucleotide sequence. There are 12 residues in the CDR3. J lost 0 bases, V lost 5 bases, and 1 base had no gene match. CDR1 and CDR2 (germline): GITISATS, ISYDGTV (reference sequence). The CDR3 loop is CALWANYYKKLF. The CDR3 DNA reads TGTGCCTTGTGGGCGAATTATTATAAGAAACTCTTT.

Turning to this clone: Other DNA sequences of this sample code for an identical CDR3. V gene TRGV8 combines with J gene TRGJ1 or TRGJ2. TCRdb offers no J gene call, so here the DNA was matched to germline to obtain one. This CDR3 is built from 15 residues. Trimming at V came to 4 bases and at J to 3 bases, leaving 12 bases not matched to a gene. Per germline, CDR1 VENAVY and CDR2 YDSYNSRV. The CDR3 reads CATWEGRFGYYKKLF. Written as DNA, the CDR3 is TGTGCCACCTGGGAAGGGCGGTTCGGTTATTATAAGAAACTCTTT.

V gene TRGV4 combines with J gene TRGJ1 or TRGJ2. No J gene was available from TCRdb, and it was assigned here by a germline match of the DNA. CDR1 and CDR2 from the germline V gene are EGSTGY and YDSYTSSV. The CDR3 length is 13 residues. V was pared by 4 bases and J by 4 bases, with 7 bases of the junction left unmatched. Here the CDR3 reads CATWETKYYKKLF. The CDR3 nucleotides are TGTGCCACCTGGGAGACCAAGTATTATAAGAAACTCTTT.

This clone was observed a handful of times. The chain recombines TRGV2 with TRGJP2. The J gene is not listed in TCRdb, so it was assigned here from a DNA match to germline. The CDR3 sequence is 16 residues long. The V gene end was trimmed by 0 bases and the J gene end by 0 bases; junction bases not matched to a gene: 4. CDR1 is EGSNGY and CDR2 is YDSYNSKV in the germline V gene. The CDR3 sequence is CATWDGEYSSDWIKTF. CDR3 nucleotide sequence: TGTGCCACCTGGGACGGGGAATATAGTAGTGATTGGATCAAGACGTTT.

V gene TRGV9 combines with J gene TRGJP. The J gene was missing in TCRdb and was found by matching the end of the DNA to germline. The germline CDR1 and CDR2 sequences are GITISATS and ISYDGTV (reference sequence). The J segment lost 4 bases and the V segment lost 5 bases, leaving 8 bases of the junction unmatched. The length of the CDR3 is 17 residues. The CDR3, as DNA: TGTGCCTTGTGGGGTGAGGGACAAGAGTTGGGCAAAAAAATCAAGGTATTT. Its translation: CALWGEGQELGKKIKVF.

The chain uses TRGV2 and TRGJ1 or TRGJ2. TCRdb carries no J gene annotation; the J gene was assigned here by matching the DNA with germline. Looked up from germline, CDR1 is EGSNGY and CDR2 is YDSYNSKV. J was trimmed by 7 bases and V by 0 bases; bases with no gene match: 6. The CDR3 totals 13 residues. Here the CDR3 DNA reads TGTGCCACCTGGGACGGGCTACCCTATAAGAAACTCTTT. Its protein product is CATWDGLPYKKLF.